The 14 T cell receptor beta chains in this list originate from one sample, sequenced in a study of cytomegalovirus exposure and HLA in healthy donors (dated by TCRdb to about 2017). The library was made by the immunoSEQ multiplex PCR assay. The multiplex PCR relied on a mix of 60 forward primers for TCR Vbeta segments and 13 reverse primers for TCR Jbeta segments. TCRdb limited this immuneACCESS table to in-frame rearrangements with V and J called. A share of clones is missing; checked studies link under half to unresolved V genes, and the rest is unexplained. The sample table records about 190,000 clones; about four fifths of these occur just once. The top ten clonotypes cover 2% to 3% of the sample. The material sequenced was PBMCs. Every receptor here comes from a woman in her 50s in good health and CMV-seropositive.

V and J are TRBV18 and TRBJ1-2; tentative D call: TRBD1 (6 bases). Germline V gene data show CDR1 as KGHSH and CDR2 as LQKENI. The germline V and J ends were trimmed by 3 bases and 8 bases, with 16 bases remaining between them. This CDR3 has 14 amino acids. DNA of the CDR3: TGTGCCAGCTCACCTACAGGGCCCACGTCCGGCTACACCTTC. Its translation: CASSPTGPTSGYTF.

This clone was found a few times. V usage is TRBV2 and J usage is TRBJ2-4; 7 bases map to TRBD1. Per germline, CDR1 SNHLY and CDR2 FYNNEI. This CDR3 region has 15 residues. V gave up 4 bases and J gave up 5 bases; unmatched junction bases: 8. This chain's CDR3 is CASSAPQGFQNIQYF. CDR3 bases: TGTGCCAGCAGTGCCCCACAGGGGTTCCAAAACATTCAGTACTTC.

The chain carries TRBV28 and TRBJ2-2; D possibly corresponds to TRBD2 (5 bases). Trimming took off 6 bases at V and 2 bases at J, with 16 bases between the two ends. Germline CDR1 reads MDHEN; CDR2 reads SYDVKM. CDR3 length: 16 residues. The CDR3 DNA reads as TGTGCCAGCAGGAGGGATATTGGGTCTAACACCGGGGAGCTGTTTTTT. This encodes CASRRDIGSNTGELFF.

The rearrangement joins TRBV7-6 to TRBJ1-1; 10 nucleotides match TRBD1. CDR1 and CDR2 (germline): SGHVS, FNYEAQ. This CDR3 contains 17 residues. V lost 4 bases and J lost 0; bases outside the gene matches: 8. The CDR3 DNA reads TGTGCCAGCAGCTGGGGGACAGGGGAGATCCTGAACACTGAAGCTTTCTTT. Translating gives CASSWGTGEILNTEAFF.

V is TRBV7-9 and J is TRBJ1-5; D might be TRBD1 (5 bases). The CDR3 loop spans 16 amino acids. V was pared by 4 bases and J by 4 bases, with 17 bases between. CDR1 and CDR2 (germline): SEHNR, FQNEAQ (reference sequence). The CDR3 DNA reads TGTGCCAGCAGCTCTTGGAACGAAGGGGTGAATCAGCCCCAGCATTTT. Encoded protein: CASSSWNEGVNQPQHF.

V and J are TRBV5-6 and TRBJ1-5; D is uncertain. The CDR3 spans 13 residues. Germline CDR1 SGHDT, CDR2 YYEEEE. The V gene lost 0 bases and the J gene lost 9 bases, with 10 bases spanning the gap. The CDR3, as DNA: TGTGCCAGCAGCTTGGGGGAGTTGAGGCCCCAGCATTTT. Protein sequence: CASSLGELRPQHF.

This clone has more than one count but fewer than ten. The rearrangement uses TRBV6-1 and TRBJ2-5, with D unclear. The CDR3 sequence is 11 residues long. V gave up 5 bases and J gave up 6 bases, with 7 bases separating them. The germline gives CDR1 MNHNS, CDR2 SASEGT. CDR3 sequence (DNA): TGTGCCAGCAGTTACATGAAGACCCAGTACTTC. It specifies CASSYMKTQYF.

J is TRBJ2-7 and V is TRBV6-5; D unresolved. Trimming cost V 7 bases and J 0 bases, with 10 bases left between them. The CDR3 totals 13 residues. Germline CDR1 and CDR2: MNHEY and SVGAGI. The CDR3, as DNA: TGTGCCAGCACTTCGACAATCTCCTACGAGCAGTACTTC. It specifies CASTSTISYEQYF.

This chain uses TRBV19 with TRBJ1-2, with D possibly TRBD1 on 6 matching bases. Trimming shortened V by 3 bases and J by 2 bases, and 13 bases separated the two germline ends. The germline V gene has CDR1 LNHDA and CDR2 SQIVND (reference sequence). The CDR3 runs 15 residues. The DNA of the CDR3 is TGTGCCAGTAGTATCGGCGGGCAGGGGAACTATGGCTACACCTTC. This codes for CASSIGGQGNYGYTF.

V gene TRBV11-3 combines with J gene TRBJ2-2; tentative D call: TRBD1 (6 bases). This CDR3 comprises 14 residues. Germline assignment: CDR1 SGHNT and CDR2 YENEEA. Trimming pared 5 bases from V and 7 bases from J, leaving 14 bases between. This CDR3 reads CASSATQGHGELFF. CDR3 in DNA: TGTGCCAGCAGCGCCACTCAGGGGCACGGGGAGCTGTTTTTT.

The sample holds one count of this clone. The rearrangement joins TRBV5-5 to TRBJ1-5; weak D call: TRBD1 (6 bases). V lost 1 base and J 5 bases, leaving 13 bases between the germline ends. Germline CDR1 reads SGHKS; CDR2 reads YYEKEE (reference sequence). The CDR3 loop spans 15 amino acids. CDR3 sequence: CASSLWQGKDQPQHF. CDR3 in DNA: TGTGCCAGCAGCTTGTGGCAGGGGAAGGATCAGCCCCAGCATTTT.

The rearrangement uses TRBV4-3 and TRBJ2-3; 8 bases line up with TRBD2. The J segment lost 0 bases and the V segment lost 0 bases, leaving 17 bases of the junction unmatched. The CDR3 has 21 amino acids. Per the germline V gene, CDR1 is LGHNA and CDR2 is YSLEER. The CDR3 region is CASSQDKFLSFLAGSTDTQYF. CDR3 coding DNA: TGCGCCAGCAGCCAAGATAAATTCCTTAGTTTTTTAGCGGGGAGCACAGATACGCAGTATTTT.

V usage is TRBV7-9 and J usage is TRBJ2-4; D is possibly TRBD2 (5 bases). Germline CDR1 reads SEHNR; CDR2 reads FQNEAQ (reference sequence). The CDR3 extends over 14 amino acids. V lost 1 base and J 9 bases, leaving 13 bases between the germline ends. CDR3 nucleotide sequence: TGTGCCAGCAGCTTAGGGACTTCTCCTAGCATTCAGTACTTC. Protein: CASSLGTSPSIQYF.

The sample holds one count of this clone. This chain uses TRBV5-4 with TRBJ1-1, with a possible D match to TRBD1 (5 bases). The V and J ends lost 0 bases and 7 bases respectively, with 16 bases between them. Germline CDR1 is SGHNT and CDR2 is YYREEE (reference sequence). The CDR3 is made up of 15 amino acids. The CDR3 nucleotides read TGTGCCAGCAGCTTGGACGTCATCGCAGGGAATGAAGCTTTCTTT. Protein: CASSLDVIAGNEAFF.